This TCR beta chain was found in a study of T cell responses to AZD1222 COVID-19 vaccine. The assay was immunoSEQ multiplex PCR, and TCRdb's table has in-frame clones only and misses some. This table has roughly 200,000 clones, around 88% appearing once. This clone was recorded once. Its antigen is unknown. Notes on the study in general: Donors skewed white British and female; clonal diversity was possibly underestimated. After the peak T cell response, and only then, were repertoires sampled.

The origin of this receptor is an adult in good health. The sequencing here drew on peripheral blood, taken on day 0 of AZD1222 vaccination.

The CDR3 sequence is CAIHGQGNTEAFF. CDR3 sequence (DNA): TGTGCCATCCACGGACAGGGGAACACTGAAGCTTTCTTT. The chain combines TRBV10-3 with TRBJ1-1; TRBD1 matches at 8 bases. Looked up from germline, CDR1 is ENHRY and CDR2 is SYGVKD. This CDR3 is 13 amino acids long. The J segment lost 1 base and the V segment lost 8 bases, leaving 3 bases of the junction unmatched.